The rows below give T cell receptor beta chains drawn from one sample of a study of technical replicates of blood from several donors. Some clones are missing from TCRdb's copy, which holds only in-frame ones; the method was immunoSEQ multiplex PCR. The sample contains about 89,000 clones, 90% to 95% of which appear only once. Sequenced material: T cells isolated from PBMCs. Source of these receptors: a human donor in good health. Both conserved end residues are part of each CDR3. The order of the fields is J gene, clone size, V gene, D gene, CDR3 DNA, CDR3 protein. D genes are given only for firm matches. Clone size appears in some rows only: once, few, many, or a class for an expanded clone.

TRBJ1-2 - TRBV6-1 - TGTGCCAGCAGTGAATCGCGTAGGGCTAGCGATGGCTACACCTTC CASSESRRASDGYTF
TRBJ2-7 - TRBV27 - TGTGCCAGCAGTTTAAGGCCAGGGGAGAATTACGAGCAGTACTTC CASSLRPGENYEQYF
TRBJ1-6 - TRBV7-3 TRBD1 TGTGCCAGCAGCTTGAATCCCCGACAGGGCCCGGATTCACCCCTCCACTTT CASSLNPRQGPDSPLHF
TRBJ2-1 - TRBV7-7 - TGTGCCAGCAGCCCGCTAGAGTTCGATCAGTTCTTC CASSPLEFDQFF
TRBJ1-1 - TRBV6-5 - TGTGCCAGCAGTAATCCGGGAAACACTGAAGCTTTCTTT CASSNPGNTEAFF
TRBJ2-5 - TRBV27 TRBD2 TGTGCCAGCCAACGACTAGCGGAAGAGACCCAGTACTTC CASQRLAEETQYF
TRBJ2-2 many TRBV7-2 - TGTGCCAGCAGCATCGACAGGCCCCTCGCGAACACCGGGGAGCTGTTTTTT CASSIDRPLANTGELFF
TRBJ2-3 - TRBV5-6 TRBD2 TGTGCCAGCAGCTTGGTGGGGGTACCCGGGGAGGGAGATACGCAGTATTTT CASSLVGVPGEGDTQYF
TRBJ2-5 - TRBV11-3 - TGTGCCAGCAGCTTAGATTCTGGGCTGAAGACCCAGTACTTC CASSLDSGLKTQYF
TRBJ2-7 - TRBV5-1 - TGCGCCAGCAGTCAGGACTACGAGCAGTACTTC CASSQDYEQYF
TRBJ2-5 - TRBV13 TRBD2 TGTGCCAGCAGCTTAGTGGGGACTAGACAAGAGACCCAGTACTTC CASSLVGTRQETQYF
TRBJ2-7 - TRBV28 TRBD1 TGTGCCAGCGTTTCGGACAGGGTCTACGAGCAGTACTTC CASVSDRVYEQYF
TRBJ2-2 - TRBV19 - TGTGCCAGTAGTCGGGAGAACACCGGGGAGCTGTTTTTT CASSRENTGELFF
TRBJ2-7 - TRBV7-2 - TGTGCCAGCAGCGGCAACCTTGGGGCGTTCTACGAGCAGTACTTC CASSGNLGAFYEQYF
TRBJ2-2 - TRBV5-1 - TGCGCCAGCATGGCCGATAACACCGGGGAGCTGTTTTTT CASMADNTGELFF
TRBJ1-1 few TRBV9 - TGTGCCAGCGAGGGTTTAGAGAACACTGAAGCTTTCTTT CASEGLENTEAFF
TRBJ2-1 once TRBV28 TRBD2 TGTGCCAGCAGTTTCCTAGCGGGCTCGTACAATGAGCAGTTCTTC CASSFLAGSYNEQFF
TRBJ2-3 - TRBV7-2 TRBD2 TGTGCCAGCAGGGAAACTAGCGGGAGGGCAGATACGCAGTATTTT CASRETSGRADTQYF
TRBJ2-1 - TRBV6-1 - TGTGCCAGCAGTGAAGCCCCTCCAGGGTGGGGGGACAATGAGCAGTTCTTC CASSEAPPGWGDNEQFF
TRBJ2-3 - TRBV11-2 - TGTGCCAGCATCAAGAGGCGGGAATTAGCAACAGATACGCAGTATTTT CASIKRRELATDTQYF
TRBJ2-3 once TRBV28 - TGTGCCAGCAGTTGGGAAAGGGGTGGAGATACGCAGTATTTT CASSWERGGDTQYF
TRBJ1-1 - TRBV6-5 - TGTGCCAGCAGTTACTCTAGAGGGGGACCTGAAGCTTTCTTT CASSYSRGGPEAFF
TRBJ1-1 - TRBV19 TRBD1 TGTGCCAGTAGCCGGGACAGGGGTTACACTGAAGCTTTCTTT CASSRDRGYTEAFF
TRBJ1-5 - TRBV7-6 - TGTGCCAGCAGCGGGGGGGGAGGGCGGGATCAGCCCCAGCATTTT CASSGGGGRDQPQHF
TRBJ2-7 once TRBV19 TRBD1 TGTGCCAGTAGTGTGGGACAGGAAACCTACGAGCAGTACTTC CASSVGQETYEQYF
TRBJ1-1 - TRBV28 - TGTGCCAGCAGTGCGGGCGACCGGGGGGTCACTGAAGCTTTCTTT CASSAGDRGVTEAFF
TRBJ2-1 once TRBV29-1 TRBD2 TGCAGCGTTAGAGCGGATCCATTCGGGTGGCGGGGGGGGTACAATGAGCAGTTCTTC CSVRADPFGWRGGYNEQFF
TRBJ1-1 - TRBV7-9 - TGTGCCAGCAGCTCCGCAAACTGGGGGGGGGTTAGGGGCACTGAAGCTTTCTTT CASSSANWGGVRGTEAFF
TRBJ2-1 - TRBV30 TRBD2 TGTGCCTGGAGTAGCGGGGGGGCCGGGAATGAGCAGTTCTTC CAWSSGGAGNEQFF
TRBJ2-7 - TRBV20-1 - TGCAGTGTCCGGGAGACCTACGAGCAGTACTTC CSVRETYEQYF
TRBJ1-5 - TRBV5-5 TRBD1 TGTGCCAGCAGCTTGTACGGACAGGGAAATCAGCCCCAGCATTTT CASSLYGQGNQPQHF
TRBJ2-1 - TRBV10-3 - TGTGCCATCAGGGGGCAACGCGATGAGCAGTTCTTC CAIRGQRDEQFF
TRBJ1-2 - TRBV11-2 TRBD1 TGTGCCAGCAGCGGACCTGACAGGGGGTCCTATGGCTACACCTTC CASSGPDRGSYGYTF
TRBJ2-1 - TRBV7-2 - TGTGCCAGCAGCTTAGCGTCTAGCTCCTACAATGAGCAGTTCTTC CASSLASSSYNEQFF
TRBJ1-5 once TRBV2 - TGTGCCAGCAGTCAGGGGCAGAAGCCTAATCAGCCCCAGCATTTT CASSQGQKPNQPQHF
TRBJ2-1 - TRBV4-1 - TGCGCCAGCAGCCAAGTGCCACATTTCTACAATGAGCAGTTCTTC CASSQVPHFYNEQFF
TRBJ1-4 - TRBV28 - TGTGCCAGCAGTTTTCACGGCAGGGCGGCGTTGGCTAATGAAAAACTGTTTTTT CASSFHGRAALANEKLFF
TRBJ2-1 - TRBV5-1 - TGCGCCAGCAGCCCCGGACTCGTTACCTACAATGAGCAGTTCTTC CASSPGLVTYNEQFF
TRBJ2-5 - TRBV15 TRBD1 TGTGCCACCAGCAGAGGGGGACGTGGGACAGCCCAAGAGACCCAGTACTTC CATSRGGRGTAQETQYF
TRBJ1-1 - TRBV4-1 - TGCGCCAGCAGCCAAGCCATATTGACTCCGCGGGCTTTCTTT CASSQAILTPRAFF
TRBJ2-5 - TRBV19 - TGTGCCAGTAGTACCTTCCAGGGGCGGGAGACCCAGTACTTC CASSTFQGRETQYF
TRBJ2-3 - TRBV20-1 - TGCAGTGCTATAGAGGAGACGCAGTATTTT CSAIEETQYF
TRBJ2-1 - TRBV4-1 - TGCGCCAGCAGCCAAGTGTTAGTGGAGTGGGAGCAGTTCTTC CASSQVLVEWEQFF
TRBJ1-2 - TRBV7-9 - TGTGCCAGCAGCTTAGCGGCCTTATACAGCGGCTACACCTTC CASSLAALYSGYTF
TRBJ2-1 - TRBV5-1 - TGCGCCAGCAGCTTGGACAGGGTATCGAACAATGAGCAGTTCTTC CASSLDRVSNNEQFF
TRBJ2-7 - TRBV7-2 - TGTGCCAGCAGCTTAGTTGTCGGGGAGTACTACGAGCAGTACTTC CASSLVVGEYYEQYF
TRBJ2-3 - TRBV2 - TGTGCCAGCAGATTAGCGGTGAACACAGATACGCAGTATTTT CASRLAVNTDTQYF
TRBJ2-7 - TRBV27 TRBD2 TGTGCCAGCAGTTCCGGGACTAGCGGGGGCTACGAGCAGTACTTC CASSSGTSGGYEQYF
TRBJ2-5 - TRBV7-2 - TGTGCCAGCAGTGTTGGGAGTGACGAGACCCAGTACTTC CASSVGSDETQYF
TRBJ2-3 - TRBV28 TRBD2 TGTGCCGGATCTCAGCGGGAGAACACAGATACGCAGTATTTT CAGSQRENTDTQYF
TRBJ2-1 - TRBV5-1 - TGCGCCAGCAGCAAACTACAGGGATATTCCTACAATGAGCAGTTCTTC CASSKLQGYSYNEQFF
TRBJ2-7 - TRBV4-1 TRBD2 TGCGCCAGCAGCCCCCCGACTAGCGGGAGGGCTCCCGAGCAGTACTTC CASSPPTSGRAPEQYF
TRBJ1-1 - TRBV11-2 - TGTGCCAGCAGCTTAAGCGCTGAAGCTTTCTTT CASSLSAEAFF
TRBJ2-1 - TRBV5-1 - TGCGCCAGCAGCTTACCAGTAAACAATGAGCAGTTCTTC CASSLPVNNEQFF
TRBJ2-7 - TRBV4-2 TRBD1 TGTGCCAGCAGCCAGGGGGACAGCCAATACGAGCAGTACTTC CASSQGDSQYEQYF
TRBJ1-4 - TRBV19 TRBD1 TGTGCCAGTCGGGGGACAGGGGTGTCCACGGGTGAAAAACTGTTTTTT CASRGTGVSTGEKLFF
TRBJ2-7 - TRBV5-1 - TGCGCCAGCAGCTCCGATGGACAGCACCCCTACGAGCAGTACTTC CASSSDGQHPYEQYF
TRBJ1-4 - TRBV16 - TGTGCCAGCAGCCTCTTTTTAATGGCAGGATCTAATGAAAAACTGTTTTTT CASSLFLMAGSNEKLFF
TRBJ2-1 - TRBV7-2 - TGTGCCAGCAGCTTAGTGTTAGCCTACAATGAGCAGTTCTTC CASSLVLAYNEQFF